This T cell receptor beta chain was recorded in a study of regulatory T cells in long-lasting Graves disease. Study-wide results and caveats: Among the persistent patients, 2,741 public clonotypes were shared, more than the 966 shared among new patients.

Noted time point: persistent/refractory GD, antithyroid drugs over 5 years with positive TRAb. From RNA extracted from PBMCs, the TCR library was made. There are 14 residues in the CDR3. V gave up 1 base and J gave up 5 bases, with 11 bases separating them. Germline V gene sequence: CDR1 SGHTA, CDR2 FQGNSA. Many counts were recorded for this clonotype. Its target is not known. According to the study, TCR beta libraries were built with iRepertoire HTBI primers and CDR3-region Arm-PCR. One entry per CDR3 protein results from TCRdb running MiXCR on the multiplex PCR reads. The sample holds 400,000 to 450,000 distinct CDR3 sequences, around 24% seen once.

This clonotype was sampled from a female donor with Graves disease. This chain uses TRBV7-2 with TRBJ2-5, with D unresolved. This specimen consisted of peripheral blood mononuclear cells (PBMCs), obtained when the disease was refractory, from a patient treated with antithyroid drugs. CDR3 sequence reads: CASSLGSGQETQYF. Written as DNA, the CDR3 is TGTGCCAGCAGCTTAGGATCTGGGCAGGAGACCCAGTACTTC.